The clone carrying this TCR beta chain has ten or more counts. The antigen is not known. No donor was unhealthy or non-Caucasian. The source of the sample is a study of identical twins. The germline V gene encodes CDR1 LNHDA and CDR2 SQIVND (reference sequence). The V gene end was trimmed by 3 bases and the J gene end by 5 bases; junction bases not matched to a gene: 1. The CDR3 is 14 residues long. TCRdb itself ran the 5' RACE reads through MiXCR, one entry per CDR3 protein. The table lists around 240,000 distinct CDR3 sequences, about 10% of them singletons, with 9% to 10% in the top ten. Findings and caveats of the study: Out-of-frame alpha sequences that twins shared showed excess low generation probability.

The receptor comes from a man in his forties or fifties in good health. The sequenced sample consisted of memory T cells sorted from blood. This chain connects TRBV19 to TRBJ2-1; 10 bases match TRBD2. CDR3 sequence reads: CASSILAGDNEQFF. CDR3 in DNA: TGTGCCAGTAGTATCCTAGCGGGGGACAATGAGCAGTTCTTC.